This TCR beta chain originates from a study of early T cells in non-severe SARS-CoV-2 infection. Unique molecular identifiers were affixed to single, distinct cDNA molecules. TCRdb reprocessed the 5' RACE reads with MiXCR, giving one entry per CDR3 protein. Here the sample spans around 98,000 distinct CDR3 sequences, 9.5% to 11% being singletons. Study-level results: VDJdb-based annotation leaned toward anti-spike CD8 responses and missed private and CD4 specificities.

Details on this clonotype: Its antigen is unknown.

The receptor was isolated from an adult who was a healthcare worker with PCR-confirmed SARS-CoV-2 infection or an uninfected control (not recorded which). The sequencing input was whole blood.

CDR3 in DNA: TGTGCCAGCAGCTTATTTCTTGCCCAGGCGAACACTGAAGCTTTCTTT. This gives the protein CASSLFLAQANTEAFF. The chain recombines TRBV7-6 with TRBJ1-1; no clear D. The V end was cut by 2 bases, the J end by 1 base, with 14 bases between. The germline CDR1 and CDR2 sequences are SGHVS and FNYEAQ. The CDR3 consists of 16 residues. The whole variable domain, remainder taken from reference TRBV7-6 and TRBJ1-1, is GAGVSQSPRYKVTKRGQDVALRCDPISGHVSLYWYRQALGQGPEFLTYFNYEAQQDKSGLPNDRFSAERPEGSISTLTIQRTEQRDSAMYRCASSLFLAQANTEAFFGQGTRLTVV.